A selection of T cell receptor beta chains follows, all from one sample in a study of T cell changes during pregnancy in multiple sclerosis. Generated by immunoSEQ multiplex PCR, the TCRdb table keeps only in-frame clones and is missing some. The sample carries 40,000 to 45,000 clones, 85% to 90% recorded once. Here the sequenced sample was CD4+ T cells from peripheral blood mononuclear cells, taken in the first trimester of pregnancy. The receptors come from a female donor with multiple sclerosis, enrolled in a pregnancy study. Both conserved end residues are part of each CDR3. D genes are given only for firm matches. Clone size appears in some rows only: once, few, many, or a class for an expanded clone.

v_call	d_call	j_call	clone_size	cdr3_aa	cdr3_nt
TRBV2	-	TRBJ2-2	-	CASSDGQGYTGELFF	TGTGCCAGCAGTGACGGTCAGGGGTACACCGGGGAGCTGTTTTTT
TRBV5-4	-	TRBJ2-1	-	CASSLRTLSYNEQFF	TGTGCCAGCAGCTTGAGGACACTATCCTACAATGAGCAGTTCTTC
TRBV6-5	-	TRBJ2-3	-	CASSRLAGADTQYF	TGTGCCAGCAGCCGACTGGCAGGGGCAGATACGCAGTATTTT
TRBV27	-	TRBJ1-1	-	CASSSRPGNTEAFF	TGTGCCAGCAGTTCCCGGCCGGGGAACACTGAAGCTTTCTTT
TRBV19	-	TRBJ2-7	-	CASSIRGPGDYEQYF	TGTGCCAGTAGTATACGGGGTCCAGGGGACTACGAGCAGTACTTC
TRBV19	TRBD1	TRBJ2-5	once	CASSIDHAGTGETQYF	TGTGCCAGTAGTATAGATCACGCAGGGACAGGGGAGACCCAGTACTTC
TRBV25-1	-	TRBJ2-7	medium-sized	CASSDLGVPHF	TGTGCCAGCAGTGACCTAGGGGTCCCACACTTC
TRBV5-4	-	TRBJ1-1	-	CASSSGGPLNTEAFF	TGTGCCAGCAGCTCAGGAGGGCCGTTGAACACTGAAGCTTTCTTT
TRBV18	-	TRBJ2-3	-	CASSPRMRGEKDTQYF	TGTGCCAGCTCACCGCGTATGCGCGGGGAGAAAGATACGCAGTATTTT
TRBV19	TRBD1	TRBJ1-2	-	CASSEAGGTVYGYTF	TGTGCCAGTAGTGAGGCAGGGGGTACCGTCTATGGCTACACCTTC
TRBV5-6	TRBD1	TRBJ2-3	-	CASSFGQAIYTDTQYF	TGTGCCAGCAGCTTCGGACAGGCGATTTACACAGATACGCAGTATTTT
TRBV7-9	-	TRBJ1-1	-	CASSFPRGRNTEAFF	TGTGCCAGCAGCTTTCCAAGGGGCCGGAACACTGAAGCTTTCTTT
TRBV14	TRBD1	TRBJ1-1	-	CASSQYRGGIIEAFF	TGTGCCAGCAGCCAATACAGGGGGGGTATTATTGAAGCTTTCTTT
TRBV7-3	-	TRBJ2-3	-	CASSLTPGARGADTQYF	TGTGCCAGCAGCTTAACCCCCGGGGCCAGGGGGGCAGATACGCAGTATTTT
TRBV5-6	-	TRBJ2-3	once	CASSRRGRASTDTQYF	TGTGCCAGCAGCCGGAGGGGGCGAGCTAGCACAGATACGCAGTATTTT
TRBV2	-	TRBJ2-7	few	CASSKTGYEQYF	TGTGCCAGCAGTAAGACAGGTTACGAGCAGTACTTC
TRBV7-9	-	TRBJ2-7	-	CASRARGDWEQYF	TGTGCCAGCAGGGCCAGGGGTGATTGGGAGCAGTACTTC
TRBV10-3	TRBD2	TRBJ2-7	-	CAIKGGLAGVYEQYF	TGTGCCATCAAGGGGGGACTAGCGGGAGTCTACGAGCAGTACTTC
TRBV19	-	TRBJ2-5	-	CASSKGGGEAETQYF	TGTGCCAGTAGTAAAGGGGGGGGTGAAGCGGAGACCCAGTACTTC
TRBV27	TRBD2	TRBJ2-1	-	CASSLSTFGVGGNEQFF	TGTGCCAGCAGTTTATCTACCTTTGGTGTGGGGGGGAATGAGCAGTTCTTC
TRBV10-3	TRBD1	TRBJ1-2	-	CAISELTGAYYGYTF	TGTGCCATCAGTGAGTTGACAGGGGCGTACTATGGCTACACCTTC
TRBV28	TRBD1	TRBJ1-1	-	CASSSPGGKAFF	TGTGCCAGCAGTTCCCCAGGGGGTAAGGCTTTCTTT
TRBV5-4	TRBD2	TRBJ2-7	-	CASSPGTSGRSAGKQYF	TGTGCCAGCAGCCCCGGGACTAGCGGGAGAAGTGCTGGGAAGCAGTACTTC